This entry is about one T cell receptor (beta chain). The germline V gene encodes CDR1 SGHRS and CDR2 YFSETQ. The J segment lost 10 bases and the V segment lost 3 bases, leaving 12 bases of the junction unmatched. CDR3 length: 16 amino acids. These data come from a study of blood T cell repertoires in COVID-19. About the study: COVID-19 samples, acute and convalescent, were from the United States, Italy and Spain.

In the authors' workflow: Reference gene primers were amplified, and this amplification served to estimate nucleated cell counts. Generated by immunoSEQ multiplex PCR, the TCRdb table keeps only in-frame clones and is missing some. For V, J and clone size, that table is used; D and trimming come from the DNA. The data contain about 160,000 clones, approximately 83% of them singletons. This chain uses TRBV5-1 with TRBJ1-6; 8 bases agree with TRBD1. The specimen sequenced was peripheral blood. This TCR came from a woman aged 60-70 years with acute or convalescent COVID-19. The CDR3 nucleotides read TGCGCCAGCAGCTCGACGACAGGGGACTTTAGATCACCCCTCCACTTT. Protein: CASSSTTGDFRSPLHF.